The 32 T cell receptor beta chains in this list originate from one sample, sequenced in a study of blood T cell repertoires in COVID-19. Assay used: immunoSEQ multiplex PCR; TCRdb lists only in-frame clones, some missing. The sample contains fewer than 300,000 clones, about nine tenths of which appear only once. The sequenced material came from peripheral blood. These receptors all stem from a woman in her thirties or forties who had recovered from COVID-19.

The chain joins TRBV11-2 to TRBJ1-1; D unresolved. This CDR3 comprises 13 residues. With 4 bases removed from V and 4 bases from J, the gap between germline ends came to 10 bases. Looked up from germline, CDR1 is SGHAT and CDR2 is FQNNGV. CDR3 DNA sequence: TGTGCCAGCAGCTGGGAGGTGGGCACTGAAGCTTTCTTT. Translating it yields CASSWEVGTEAFF.

The chain is built from TRBV3-1 (or the pseudogene TRBV3-2) and TRBJ2-7, with 8 bases matching TRBD2. This CDR3 contains 14 residues. Trimming took 4 bases from V and 4 from J; bases not matched to a gene: 6. Germline V gene data show CDR1 as LGHDT and CDR2 as YNNKEL (reference sequence). The CDR3 coding sequence is TGTGCCAGCAGCCGAGGGACTAGAGGGTACGAGCAGTACTTC. Protein sequence: CASSRGTRGYEQYF.

The genes are TRBV20-1 and TRBJ1-2; D remains unclear. The CDR3 totals 13 residues. CDR1 is DFQATT and CDR2 is SNEGSKA in the germline V gene (reference sequence). Trimming cost V 3 bases and J 0 bases, with 8 bases left between them. CDR3 amino acids: CSASPQTNYGYTF. CDR3 in DNA: TGCAGTGCTAGTCCACAGACTAACTATGGCTACACCTTC.

This clone was detected only a few times. The chain combines TRBV7-9 with TRBJ1-1; 8 bases map to TRBD1. The germline V gene has CDR1 SEHNR and CDR2 FQNEAQ (reference sequence). The CDR3 is 15 amino acids. J was trimmed by 1 base and V by 6 bases; bases with no gene match: 7. CDR3 nucleotides: TGTGCCAGCAGACCTAGGGACAGGCCGAACACTGAAGCTTTCTTT. This codes for CASRPRDRPNTEAFF.

This rearrangement joins TRBV5-1 to TRBJ2-3; TRBD1 matches 9 bases. V dropped 3 bases and J dropped 4; count of bases not matched to a gene: 6. Germline V CDR1 and CDR2: SGHRS, YFSETQ. The CDR3 loop spans 15 amino acids. The DNA of the CDR3 is TGCGCCAGCAGCTCCCGGACAGGGGAGGCAGATACGCAGTATTTT. Translating it yields CASSSRTGEADTQYF. The whole variable domain, filled in from reference TRBV5-1 and TRBJ2-3, reads KAGVTQTPRYLIKTRGQQVTLSCSPISGHRSVSWYQQTPGQGLQFLFEYFSETQRNKGNFPGRFSGRQFSNSRSEMNVSTLELGDSALYLCASSSRTGEADTQYFGPGTRLTVL.

This clone was seen only a few times. The chain uses TRBV12-3 or TRBV12-4 and TRBJ1-6; D is undetermined. V dropped 6 bases and J dropped 5 bases, with 5 bases sitting between them. This CDR3 comprises 12 residues. The CDR3 here is CASRQNNSPLHF. CDR3 sequence (DNA): TGTGCCAGCAGACAGAATAATTCACCCCTCCACTTT.

The chain combines TRBV4-3 with TRBJ1-3; 7 nucleotides match TRBD1. CDR3 length equals 15 residues. Losses at the gene ends were 2 bases for V and 2 bases for J; bases not matched to a gene: 3. CDR1 is LGHNA, CDR2 YSLEER, per germline. The CDR3 DNA reads as TGCGCCAGCAGCCAAAGGACAGGAGCTGGAAACACCATATATTTT. Its protein product is CASSQRTGAGNTIYF.

This clone was observed at least ten times. The chain employs TRBV30 and TRBJ1-6, with TRBD1 matching over 8 bases. CDR1 and CDR2 from the germline V gene are GTSNPN and SVGIG (reference sequence). V was pared by 1 base and J by 10 bases, with 9 bases of the junction left unmatched. The length of the CDR3 is 15 residues. The CDR3 DNA is TGTGCCTGGAGTGCCTCCAGGGGGCGGCGGTCACCCCTCCACTTT. Translation gives CAWSASRGRRSPLHF.

The rearrangement uses TRBV19 and TRBJ2-7, with 9 bases fitting TRBD1. V lost 5 bases to trimming and J lost 5 bases; unmatched junction nucleotides: 13. The germline V gene encodes CDR1 LNHDA and CDR2 SQIVND (reference sequence). This CDR3 has 16 residues. The CDR3 DNA reads as TGTGCCAGTAGTCCCGAAGGCGGACAGGGGCGTAACGAGCAGTACTTC. Amino acids: CASSPEGGQGRNEQYF.

V usage is TRBV5-1 and J usage is TRBJ1-2; 7 nucleotides agree with TRBD1. This CDR3 region has 16 residues. V trimming: 4 bases; J trimming: 5 bases; junction bases outside the gene matches: 14. The germline CDR1 and CDR2 sequences are SGHRS and YFSETQ. CDR3 nucleotides: TGCGCCAGCAGCCCCGGACCTGGACAGGACCCATATGGCTACACCTTC. Its protein product is CASSPGPGQDPYGYTF.

The rearrangement links TRBV29-1 to TRBJ1-2; D is unclear. Trimming stripped 4 bases from V and 0 bases from J, with 9 bases between. Germline-derived CDR1 and CDR2 are SQVTM and ANQGSEA. There are 13 residues in the CDR3. The CDR3 DNA is TGCAGCGTTGGGGCATCGTCTAACTATGGCTACACCTTC. Translating gives CSVGASSNYGYTF.

The chain uses TRBV4-3 and TRBJ2-5; D gene uncertain. The V and J ends lost 2 bases and 4 bases respectively, with 17 bases between them. Germline V lookup: CDR1 LGHNA, CDR2 YSLEER. CDR3 length: 16 residues. Here the CDR3 DNA reads TGCGCCAGCAGCCAACGCCCCGGTGCATCAGGAGAGACCCAGTACTTC. Its protein is CASSQRPGASGETQYF.

This rearrangement joins TRBV14 to TRBJ1-6; D perhaps matches TRBD1 (5 bases). Germline V gene lookup returns CDR1 SGHDN and CDR2 FVKESK. The V and J ends lost 5 bases and 10 bases respectively, with 18 bases between them. This CDR3 is 15 amino acids long. The CDR3, as DNA: TGTGCCAGCAGCTCCCAAGTAGGGGTAGGCTCACCCCTCCACTTT. As protein: CASSSQVGVGSPLHF. Full variable domain (missing parts from reference TRBV14 and TRBJ1-6): EAGVTQFPSHSVIEKGQTVTLRCDPISGHDNLYWYRRVMGKEIKFLLHFVKESKQDESGMPNNRFLAERTGGTYSTLKVQPAELEDSGVYFCASSSQVGVGSPLHFGNGTRLTVT.

The table lists this clone with a few counts. The rearrangement links TRBV15 to TRBJ1-1; 7 nucleotides line up with TRBD1. After removal of 0 bases from V and 7 bases from J, the junction contained 2 bases not matched to a gene. This CDR3 has 13 amino acids. Germline lookup yields CDR1 LNHNV and CDR2 YYDKDF (reference sequence). The CDR3 is CATSRDQGDEAFF. For the CDR3, the DNA is TGTGCCACCAGCAGAGATCAGGGGGATGAAGCTTTCTTT.

The chain is built from TRBV3-1 (or the pseudogene TRBV3-2) and TRBJ2-3; 16 nucleotides agree with TRBD2. The CDR3 is 18 residues long. Germline trimming cut 0 bases from V and 4 bases from J; bases unmatched to any gene: 4. Per germline, CDR1 LGHDT and CDR2 YNNKEL (reference sequence). The CDR3 DNA reads TGTGCCAGCAGCCAAGATTGGGGACTAGCGGGGGGGTCAGATACGCAGTATTTT. Translated, it gives CASSQDWGLAGGSDTQYF.

The chain's CDR3 is CASSTGLAGGQETQYF. The DNA for the CDR3 is TGTGCCAGCAGCACTGGACTAGCGGGGGGGCAAGAGACCCAGTACTTC. The V gene is TRBV6-2 or TRBV6-3, the J gene TRBJ2-5; 15 positions match TRBD2. Per germline, CDR1 MNHEY and CDR2 SVGEGT. This CDR3 is built from 16 residues. The junction had 4 bases not matched to a gene; V was cut back by 6 bases and J by 2 bases.

This chain connects TRBV6-2 or TRBV6-3 to TRBJ1-6; tentatively, D is TRBD1 (6 bases). Germline lookup yields CDR1 MNHEY and CDR2 SVGEGT. The CDR3 contains 14 residues. V dropped 2 bases and J dropped 10 bases, with 12 bases sitting between them. The CDR3 DNA sequence: TGTGCCAGCAGTTACCACAGGGACGGATCACCCCTCCACTTT. It translates to CASSYHRDGSPLHF.

This clone occurred a few times. The chain uses TRBV7-9 and TRBJ2-7; D possibly corresponds to TRBD1 (5 bases). The CDR3 extends over 12 amino acids. The ends were cut back, 5 bases at V and 5 bases at J, with 10 bases in the middle. Germline V gene sequence: CDR1 SEHNR, CDR2 FQNEAQ (reference sequence). CDR3 loop: CASSPTGDEQYF. The CDR3 DNA is TGTGCCAGCAGCCCTACAGGCGACGAGCAGTACTTC.

The chain is built from TRBV4-1 and TRBJ2-2; D is possibly TRBD2 (5 bases). Germline assignment: CDR1 MGHRA and CDR2 YSYEKL. V was trimmed by 9 bases and J by 1 base, leaving 21 bases between them. This CDR3 is 17 amino acids long. As DNA, the CDR3 is TGCGCCAGTGGAATGAGGGCAGACGAAGTGAACACCGGGGAGCTGTTTTTT. Its translation is CASGMRADEVNTGELFF.

V usage is TRBV5-1 and J usage is TRBJ2-5; 9 bases are shared with TRBD1. Germline CDR1 reads SGHRS; CDR2 reads YFSETQ. The CDR3 has 15 residues. Trimming at V came to 4 bases and at J to 1 base, leaving 5 bases not matched to a gene. Written as DNA, the CDR3 is TGCGCCAGCAGCGTCCCGGGACAGGGCCAAGAGACCCAGTACTTC. Translation: CASSVPGQGQETQYF.

The chain uses TRBV7-9 and TRBJ1-1, with D unresolved. V was cut by 5 bases and J by 7 bases, with 14 bases left in between. This CDR3 region has 13 residues. Germline assignment: CDR1 SEHNR and CDR2 FQNEAQ (reference sequence). The CDR3 DNA reads as TGTGCCAGCAGCCCAGAGGGCATTAATGAAGCTTTCTTT. This translates into CASSPEGINEAFF.

This clone was seen just once. The CDR3 loop is CASSGLALSYEQYF. The CDR3 coding sequence is TGTGCCAGCAGTGGACTAGCGCTCTCCTACGAGCAGTACTTC. J is TRBJ2-7 and V is TRBV2; 8 nucleotides align to TRBD2. Germline V CDR1 and CDR2: SNHLY, FYNNEI. Losses at the gene ends were 4 bases for V and 0 bases for J; bases not matched to a gene: 2. This CDR3 is 14 amino acids long.

V usage is TRBV5-1 and J usage is TRBJ2-1; 7 nucleotides match TRBD1. CDR1 is SGHRS and CDR2 is YFSETQ in the germline V gene. This CDR3 comprises 13 residues. V dropped 0 bases and J dropped 12; count of bases not matched to a gene: 6. In DNA, the CDR3 is TGCGCCAGCAGCTTGGACAGGGGATCTATGCAGTTCTTC. This translates into CASSLDRGSMQFF.

The chain joins TRBV29-1 to TRBJ1-2; 7 bases are shared with TRBD1. Trimming cost V 5 bases and J 4 bases; bases outside gene matches: 10. Per the germline V gene, CDR1 is SQVTM and CDR2 is ANQGSEA. CDR3 length: 14 residues. CDR3 bases: TGCAGCGTTTCACAGGGGATGGGGGTCTATGGCTACACCTTC. Protein: CSVSQGMGVYGYTF.

This clone was found once. The V gene is TRBV11-2, the J gene TRBJ1-5; no clear D gene. The CDR3 is made up of 17 amino acids. V shed 4 bases and J shed 6 bases, with 22 bases lying between them. From germline, CDR1 is SGHAT and CDR2 FQNNGV. CDR3 DNA sequence: TGTGCCAGCAGCTCAGACTCTACGGGGAGCAGGAGTCAGCCCCAGCATTTT. It codes for CASSSDSTGSRSQPQHF.

The gene calls are TRBV6-5 and TRBJ2-1, with D possibly being TRBD2 (6 bases). CDR3 length equals 15 residues. Germline V lookup: CDR1 MNHEY, CDR2 SVGAGI. The ends were cut back, 2 bases at V and 8 bases at J, with 16 bases in the middle. Here the CDR3 reads CASSYGEDYPDEQFF. The DNA for the CDR3 is TGTGCCAGCAGTTACGGAGAGGACTACCCCGATGAGCAGTTCTTC.

The chain recombines TRBV7-3 with TRBJ2-3; TRBD2 matches at 12 bases. Germline V gene data show CDR1 as SGHTA and CDR2 as FQGTGA. This CDR3 has 15 residues. Trimming took 5 bases from V and 6 from J; bases not matched to a gene: 6. This CDR3 is CASSRLAGVGDTQYF. CDR3 bases: TGTGCCAGCAGCCGACTAGCGGGGGTAGGGGATACGCAGTATTTT.

The chain is built from TRBV10-3 and TRBJ1-1; D is unclear. With 6 bases removed from V and 4 bases from J, the gap between germline ends came to 12 bases. This CDR3 spans 13 amino acids. The V gene's germline CDR1 is ENHRY and CDR2 SYGVKD. CDR3 DNA sequence: TGTGCCATCAGGACTCCCGAGGGCACTGAAGCTTTCTTT. Encoded protein: CAIRTPEGTEAFF.

In its sample, this clone was seen once. The chain is built from TRBV4-3 and TRBJ2-5; 11 bases match TRBD1. Per the germline V gene, CDR1 is LGHNA and CDR2 is YSLEER. With 3 bases clipped from V and 4 bases from J, the junction kept 7 bases outside the gene matches. This CDR3 spans 16 amino acids. For the CDR3, the DNA is TGCGCCAGCAGCCAGGGCCCGGGACAGGGGGGAGAGACCCAGTACTTC. It codes for CASSQGPGQGGETQYF.

The V and J genes are TRBV7-9 and TRBJ1-2; the D is unclear. V was cut by 3 bases and J by 2 bases, with 10 bases left in between. This CDR3 comprises 14 residues. Per germline, CDR1 SEHNR and CDR2 FQNEAQ (reference sequence). As DNA, the CDR3 is TGTGCCAGCAGCTTGCGGGAGTTCAACTATGGCTACACCTTC. Amino acids: CASSLREFNYGYTF. Complete variable domain (other parts from reference TRBV7-9 and TRBJ1-2): DTGVSQNPRHKITKRGQNVTFRCDPISEHNRLYWYRQTLGQGPEFLTYFQNEAQLEKSRLLSDRFSAERPKGSFSTLEIQRTEQGDSAMYLCASSLREFNYGYTFGSGTRLTVV.

The chain is built from TRBV6-5 and TRBJ1-6, with 10 bases fitting TRBD1. Germline CDR1 is MNHEY and CDR2 is SVGAGI. This CDR3 is built from 15 residues. With V trimmed by 6 bases and J by 12 bases, 11 bases remained unmatched. DNA for the CDR3: TGTGCCAGCAGATTGTCCCGGGACAGGGGTCGACCCCTCCACTTT. Its translation: CASRLSRDRGRPLHF.

The chain is built from TRBV9 and TRBJ2-7; 7 bases align to TRBD1. Looked up from germline, CDR1 is SGDLS and CDR2 is YYNGEE. The CDR3 length is 15 residues. J was trimmed by 9 bases and V by 0 bases; bases with no gene match: 12. CDR3 in DNA: TGTGCCAGCAGCGTAGGAGGTACCTGGACAGGTCCGCAGTACTTC. The encoded protein is CASSVGGTWTGPQYF.